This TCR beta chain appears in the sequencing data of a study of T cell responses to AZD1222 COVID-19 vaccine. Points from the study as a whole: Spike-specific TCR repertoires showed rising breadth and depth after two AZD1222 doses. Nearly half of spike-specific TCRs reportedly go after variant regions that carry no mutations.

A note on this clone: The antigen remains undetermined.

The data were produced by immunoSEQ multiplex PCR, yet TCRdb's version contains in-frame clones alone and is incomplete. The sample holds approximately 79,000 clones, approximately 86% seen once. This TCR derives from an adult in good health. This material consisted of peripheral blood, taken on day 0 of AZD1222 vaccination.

CDR3 residues: CASSFFQEQYF. CDR3 bases: TGTGCCAGCAGTTTTTTCCAAGAGCAGTACTTC. V is TRBV28 and J is TRBJ2-7; D is ambiguous. The CDR3 runs 11 residues. Germline-derived CDR1 and CDR2 are MDHEN and SYDVKM. Trimming stripped 3 bases from V and 7 bases from J, with 7 bases between.